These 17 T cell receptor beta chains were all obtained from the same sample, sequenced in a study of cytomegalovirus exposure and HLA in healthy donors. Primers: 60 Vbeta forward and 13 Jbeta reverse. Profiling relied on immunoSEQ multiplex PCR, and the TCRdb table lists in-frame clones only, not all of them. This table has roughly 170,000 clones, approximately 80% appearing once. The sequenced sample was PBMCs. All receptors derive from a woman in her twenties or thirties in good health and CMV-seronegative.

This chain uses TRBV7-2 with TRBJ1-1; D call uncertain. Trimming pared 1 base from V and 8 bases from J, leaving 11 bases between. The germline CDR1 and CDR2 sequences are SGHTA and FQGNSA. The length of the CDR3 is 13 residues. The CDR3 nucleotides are TGTGCCAGCAGCTTAGGTGGCCCCAGGGAAGCTTTCTTT. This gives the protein CASSLGGPREAFF.

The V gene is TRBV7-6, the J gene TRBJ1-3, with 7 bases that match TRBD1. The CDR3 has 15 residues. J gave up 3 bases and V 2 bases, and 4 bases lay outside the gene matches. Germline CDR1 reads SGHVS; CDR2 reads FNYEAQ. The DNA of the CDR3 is TGTGCCAGCAGCTTAAGAGGGGGCTTTGGAAACACCATATATTTT. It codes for CASSLRGGFGNTIYF.

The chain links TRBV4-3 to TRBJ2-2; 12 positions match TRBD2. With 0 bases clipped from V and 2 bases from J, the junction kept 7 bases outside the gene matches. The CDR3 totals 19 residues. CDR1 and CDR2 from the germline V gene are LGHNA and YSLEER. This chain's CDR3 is CASSQDATSGGANTGELFF. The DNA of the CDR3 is TGCGCCAGCAGCCAAGATGCGACTAGCGGGGGTGCAAACACCGGGGAGCTGTTTTTT.

CDR3 protein: CASSIVLANSYEQYF. The CDR3 DNA sequence: TGTGCCAGTAGTATAGTACTAGCGAACTCCTACGAGCAGTACTTC. The chain uses TRBV19 and TRBJ2-7, with 7 bases aligning to TRBD2. This CDR3 region has 15 residues. The germline V gene encodes CDR1 LNHDA and CDR2 SQIVND (reference sequence). J lost 0 bases, V lost 1 base, and 3 bases had no gene match.

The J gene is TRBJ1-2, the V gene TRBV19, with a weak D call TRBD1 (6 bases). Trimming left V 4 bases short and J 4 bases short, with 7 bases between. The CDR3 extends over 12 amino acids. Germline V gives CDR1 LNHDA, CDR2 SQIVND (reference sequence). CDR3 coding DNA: TGTGCCAGTAGTACGGACAGCTATGGCTACACCTTC. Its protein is CASSTDSYGYTF.

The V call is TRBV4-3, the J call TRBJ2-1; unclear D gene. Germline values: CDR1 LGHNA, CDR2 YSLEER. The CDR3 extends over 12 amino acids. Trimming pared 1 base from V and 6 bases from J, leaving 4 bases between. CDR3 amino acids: CASSQVSNEQFF. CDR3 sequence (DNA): TGCGCCAGCAGCCAAGTGAGCAATGAGCAGTTCTTC.

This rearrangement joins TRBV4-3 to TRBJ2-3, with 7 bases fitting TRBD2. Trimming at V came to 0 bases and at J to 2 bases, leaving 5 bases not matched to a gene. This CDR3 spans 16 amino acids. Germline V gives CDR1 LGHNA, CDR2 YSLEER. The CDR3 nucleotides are TGCGCCAGCAGCCAAGATACAAGCGGGGTCACAGATACGCAGTATTTT. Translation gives CASSQDTSGVTDTQYF.

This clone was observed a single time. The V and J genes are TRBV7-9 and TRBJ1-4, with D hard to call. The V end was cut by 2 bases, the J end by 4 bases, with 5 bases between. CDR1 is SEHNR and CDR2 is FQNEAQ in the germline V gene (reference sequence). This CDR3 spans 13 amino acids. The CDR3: CASSLTSNEKLFF. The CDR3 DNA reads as TGTGCCAGCAGCTTAACGAGTAATGAAAAACTGTTTTTT.

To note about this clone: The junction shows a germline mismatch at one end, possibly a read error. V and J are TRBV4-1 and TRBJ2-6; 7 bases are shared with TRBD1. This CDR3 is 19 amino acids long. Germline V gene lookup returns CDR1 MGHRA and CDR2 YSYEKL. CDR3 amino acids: CASSQPTGTARSGANGLTF. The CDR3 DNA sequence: TGCGCCAGCAGCCAACCTACCGGGACAGCTCGCTCTGGGGCCAACGGCCTGACTTTC.

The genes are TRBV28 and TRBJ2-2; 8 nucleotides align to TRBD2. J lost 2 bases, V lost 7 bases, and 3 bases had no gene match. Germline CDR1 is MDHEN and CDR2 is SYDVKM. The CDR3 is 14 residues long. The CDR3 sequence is CASISGANTGELFF. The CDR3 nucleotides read TGTGCCAGCATTAGCGGGGCCAACACCGGGGAGCTGTTTTTT.

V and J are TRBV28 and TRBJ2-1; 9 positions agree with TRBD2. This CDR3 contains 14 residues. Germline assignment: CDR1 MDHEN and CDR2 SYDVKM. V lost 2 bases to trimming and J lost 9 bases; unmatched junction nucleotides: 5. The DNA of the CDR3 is TGTGCCAGCAGTTTAATAGCGGGGGCCGCTGAGCAGTTCTTC. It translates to CASSLIAGAAEQFF.

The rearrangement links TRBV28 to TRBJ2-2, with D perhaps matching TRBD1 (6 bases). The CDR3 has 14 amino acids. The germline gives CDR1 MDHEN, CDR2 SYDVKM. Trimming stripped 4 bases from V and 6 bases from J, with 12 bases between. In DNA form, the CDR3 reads TGTGCCAGCAGTTGGGGGCAAAGTTCCGGGGAGCTGTTTTTT. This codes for CASSWGQSSGELFF.

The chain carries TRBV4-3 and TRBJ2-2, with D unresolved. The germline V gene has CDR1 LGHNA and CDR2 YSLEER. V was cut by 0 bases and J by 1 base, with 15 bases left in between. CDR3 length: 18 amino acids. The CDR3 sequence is CASSQDPAGPGNTGELFF. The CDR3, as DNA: TGCGCCAGCAGCCAAGACCCGGCCGGCCCAGGGAACACCGGGGAGCTGTTTTTT.

Written as DNA, the CDR3 is TGTGCCAGCTCACCGCTTCCAGGGAAGTCAGGCAACTATGGCTACACCTTC. It specifies CASSPLPGKSGNYGYTF. The chain recombines TRBV18 with TRBJ1-2; maybe TRBD1 (5 bases). V was clipped by 3 bases and J by 2 bases, with 19 bases between them. In germline, CDR1 is KGHSH, CDR2 LQKENI. CDR3 length: 17 amino acids.

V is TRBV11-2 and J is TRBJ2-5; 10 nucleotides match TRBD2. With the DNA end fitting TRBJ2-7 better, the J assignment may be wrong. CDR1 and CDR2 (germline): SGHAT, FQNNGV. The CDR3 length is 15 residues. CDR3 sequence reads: CASSLGLAGVYEQYF. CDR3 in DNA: TGTGCCAGCAGCTTAGGGCTAGCGGGGGTTTACGAGCAGTACTTC.

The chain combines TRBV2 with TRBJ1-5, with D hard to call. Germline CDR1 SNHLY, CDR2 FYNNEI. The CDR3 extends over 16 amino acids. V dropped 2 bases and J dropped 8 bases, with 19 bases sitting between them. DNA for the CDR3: TGTGCCAGCAGTGAAAACGTACGGGGTGTAGGCAAGCCCCAGCATTTT. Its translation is CASSENVRGVGKPQHF.

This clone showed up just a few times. The CDR3 loop reads CAISDSGLGDEKLFF. The DNA for the CDR3 is TGTGCCATCAGTGACTCGGGACTAGGGGATGAAAAACTGTTTTTT. The chain links TRBV10-3 to TRBJ1-4; D perhaps matches TRBD1 (5 bases). V dropped 3 bases and J dropped 6 bases, with 14 bases sitting between them. There are 15 residues in the CDR3. Germline assignment: CDR1 ENHRY and CDR2 SYGVKD.